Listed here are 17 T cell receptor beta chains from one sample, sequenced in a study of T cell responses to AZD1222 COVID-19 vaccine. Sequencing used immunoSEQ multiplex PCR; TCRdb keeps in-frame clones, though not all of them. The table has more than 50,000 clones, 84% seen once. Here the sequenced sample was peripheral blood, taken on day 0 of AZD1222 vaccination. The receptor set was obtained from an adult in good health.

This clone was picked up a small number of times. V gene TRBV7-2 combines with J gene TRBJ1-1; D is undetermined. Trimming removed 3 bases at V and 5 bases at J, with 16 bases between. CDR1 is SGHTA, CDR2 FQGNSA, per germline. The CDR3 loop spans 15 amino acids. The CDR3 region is CASSLTWGVGTEAFF. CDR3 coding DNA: TGTGCCAGCAGCTTGACCTGGGGAGTAGGTACTGAAGCTTTCTTT.

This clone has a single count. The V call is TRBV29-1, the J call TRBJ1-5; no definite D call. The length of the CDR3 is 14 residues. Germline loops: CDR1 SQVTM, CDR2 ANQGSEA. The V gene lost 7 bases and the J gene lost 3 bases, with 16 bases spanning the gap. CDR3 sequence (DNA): TGCAGCGCTGTTTCGGGAGGGCCCAATCAGCCCCAGCATTTT. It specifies CSAVSGGPNQPQHF.

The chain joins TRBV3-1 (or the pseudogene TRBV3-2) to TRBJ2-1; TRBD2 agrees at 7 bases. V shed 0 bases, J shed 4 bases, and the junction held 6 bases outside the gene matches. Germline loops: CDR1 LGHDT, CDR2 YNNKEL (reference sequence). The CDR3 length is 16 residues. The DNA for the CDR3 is TGTGCCAGCAGCCAAGAACTCCGGCGGGAGTACAATGAGCAGTTCTTC. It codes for CASSQELRREYNEQFF.

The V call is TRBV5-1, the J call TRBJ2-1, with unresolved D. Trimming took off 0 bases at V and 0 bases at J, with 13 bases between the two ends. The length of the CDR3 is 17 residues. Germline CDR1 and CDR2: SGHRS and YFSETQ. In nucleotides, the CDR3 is TGCGCCAGCAGCTTGGTTTTTGCTTCTAGCTCCTACAATGAGCAGTTCTTC. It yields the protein CASSLVFASSSYNEQFF.

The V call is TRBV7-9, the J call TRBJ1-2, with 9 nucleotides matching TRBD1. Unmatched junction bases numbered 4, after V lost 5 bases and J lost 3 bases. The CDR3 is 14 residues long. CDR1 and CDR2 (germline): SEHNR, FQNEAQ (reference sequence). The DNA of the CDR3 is TGTGCCAGCAGCATCCGGACAGGGGACTATGGCTACACCTTC. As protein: CASSIRTGDYGYTF.

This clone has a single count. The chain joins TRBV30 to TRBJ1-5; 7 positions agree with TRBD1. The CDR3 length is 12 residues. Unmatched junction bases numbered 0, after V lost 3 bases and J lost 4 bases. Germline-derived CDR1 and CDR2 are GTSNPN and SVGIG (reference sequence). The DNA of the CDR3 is TGTGCCTGGAGACAGGGGAATCAGCCCCAGCATTTT. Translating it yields CAWRQGNQPQHF.

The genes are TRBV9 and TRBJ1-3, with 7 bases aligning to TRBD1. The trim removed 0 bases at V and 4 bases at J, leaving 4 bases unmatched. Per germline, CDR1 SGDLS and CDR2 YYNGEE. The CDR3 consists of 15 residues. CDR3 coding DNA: TGTGCCAGCAGCGTAGCTGGAGGGGGCGGAAACACCATATATTTT. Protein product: CASSVAGGGGNTIYF.

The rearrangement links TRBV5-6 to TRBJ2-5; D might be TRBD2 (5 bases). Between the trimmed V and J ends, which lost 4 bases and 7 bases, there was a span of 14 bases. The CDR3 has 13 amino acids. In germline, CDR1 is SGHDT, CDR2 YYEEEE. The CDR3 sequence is CASSMQQRLTQYF. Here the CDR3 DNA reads TGTGCCAGCAGCATGCAACAGCGGCTGACCCAGTACTTC. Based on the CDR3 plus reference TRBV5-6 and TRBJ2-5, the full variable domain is DAGVTQSPTHLIKTRGQQVTLRCSPKSGHDTVSWYQQALGQGPQFIFQYYEEEERQRGNFPDRFSGHQFPNYSSELNVNALLLGDSALYLCASSMQQRLTQYFGPGTRLLVL.

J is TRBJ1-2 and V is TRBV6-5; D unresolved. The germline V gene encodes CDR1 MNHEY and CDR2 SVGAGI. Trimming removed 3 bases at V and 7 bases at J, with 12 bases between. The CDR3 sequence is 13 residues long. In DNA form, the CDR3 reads TGTGCCAGCAGTTATTCCTCGGAGTCTGGCTACACCTTC. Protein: CASSYSSESGYTF.

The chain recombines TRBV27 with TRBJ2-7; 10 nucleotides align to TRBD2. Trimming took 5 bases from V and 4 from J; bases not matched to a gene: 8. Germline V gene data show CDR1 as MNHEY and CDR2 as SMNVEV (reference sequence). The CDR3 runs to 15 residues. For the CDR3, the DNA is TGTGCCAGCAGTGTGTCAGCGGGAGGGGGGTACGAGCAGTACGTC. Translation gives CASSVSAGGGYEQYV.

The chain's CDR3 is CASSLTGTGGSQPQHF. CDR3 nucleotides: TGTGCCAGCAGCTTAACCGGGACAGGGGGCAGTCAGCCCCAGCATTTT. This chain links TRBV5-5 with TRBJ1-5, with 12 bases matching TRBD1. The CDR3 sequence is 16 residues long. Germline CDR1 and CDR2: SGHKS and YYEKEE (reference sequence). Trimming cost V 2 bases and J 6 bases; bases outside gene matches: 6.

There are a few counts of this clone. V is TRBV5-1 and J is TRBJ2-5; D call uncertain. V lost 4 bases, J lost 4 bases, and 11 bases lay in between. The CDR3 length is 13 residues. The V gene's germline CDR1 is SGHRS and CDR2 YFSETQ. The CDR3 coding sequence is TGCGCCAGCAGCCTGAGGTGGAGAGAGACCCAGTACTTC. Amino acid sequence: CASSLRWRETQYF.

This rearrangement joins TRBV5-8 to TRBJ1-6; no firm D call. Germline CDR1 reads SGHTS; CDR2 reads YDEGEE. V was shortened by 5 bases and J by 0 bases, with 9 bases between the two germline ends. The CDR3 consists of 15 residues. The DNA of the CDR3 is TGTGCCAGCAGACCTCGGAGCTCCTATAATTCACCCCTCCACTTT. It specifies CASRPRSSYNSPLHF.

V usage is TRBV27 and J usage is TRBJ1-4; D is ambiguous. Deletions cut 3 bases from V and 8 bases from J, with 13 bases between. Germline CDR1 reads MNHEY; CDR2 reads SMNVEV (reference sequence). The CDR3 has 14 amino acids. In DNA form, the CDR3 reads TGTGCCAGCAGTTTCCCCCCAAGGTTAGAAAAACTGTTTTTT. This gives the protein CASSFPPRLEKLFF.

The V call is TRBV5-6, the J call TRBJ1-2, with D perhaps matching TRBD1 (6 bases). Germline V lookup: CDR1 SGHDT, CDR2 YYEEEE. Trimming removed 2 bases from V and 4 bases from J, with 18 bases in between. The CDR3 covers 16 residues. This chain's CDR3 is CASSFRRQGRVYGYTF. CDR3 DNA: TGTGCCAGCAGCTTCCGTCGGCAGGGGCGCGTCTATGGCTACACCTTC. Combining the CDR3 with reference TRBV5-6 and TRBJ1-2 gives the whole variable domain DAGVTQSPTHLIKTRGQQVTLRCSPKSGHDTVSWYQQALGQGPQFIFQYYEEEERQRGNFPDRFSGHQFPNYSSELNVNALLLGDSALYLCASSFRRQGRVYGYTFGSGTRLTVV.

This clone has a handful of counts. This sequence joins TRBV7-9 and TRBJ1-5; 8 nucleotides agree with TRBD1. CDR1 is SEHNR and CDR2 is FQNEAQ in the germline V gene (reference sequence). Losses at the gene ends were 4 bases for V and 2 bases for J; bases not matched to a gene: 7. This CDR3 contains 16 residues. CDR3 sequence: CASSSWTGTGNQPQHF. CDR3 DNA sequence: TGTGCCAGCAGCTCCTGGACAGGGACAGGCAATCAGCCCCAGCATTTT.

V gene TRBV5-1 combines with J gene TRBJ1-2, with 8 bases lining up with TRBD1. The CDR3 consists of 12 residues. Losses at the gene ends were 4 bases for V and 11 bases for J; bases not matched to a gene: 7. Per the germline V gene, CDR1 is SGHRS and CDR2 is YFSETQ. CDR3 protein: CASSPWTGKYTF. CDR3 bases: TGCGCCAGCAGCCCCTGGACAGGGAAGTACACCTTC.